Listed below are T cell receptor beta chains from one sample, sequenced in a study of vaccination and CD4 T cells after COVID-19. These receptors lack a known antigen. TCRdb used MiXCR to reprocess the PCR reads, holding one entry per CDR3 protein. Of 7,400 or so distinct CDR3 sequences listed, just over 55% were seen once; the top ten hold 22%. Sequencing was carried out using CD4+ T cells from blood, cultured in vitro. All receptors derive from a human donor who had recovered from COVID-19. The CDR3 runs from the conserved cysteine through the conserved F or W.

len: 14
v_gene: TRBV9
j_gene: TRBJ1-2
CDR3aa: CASSPTQARYGYTF

len: 15
v_gene: TRBV27
j_gene: TRBJ1-2
CDR3aa: CASSPTGQGAYGYTF

len: 15
v_gene: TRBV12-5
j_gene: TRBJ2-5
CDR3aa: CASGLVTWGMETQYF

len: 14
v_gene: TRBV6-1
j_gene: TRBJ1-4
CDR3aa: CASTSGGTDEKLFF

len: 17
v_gene: TRBV6-5
j_gene: TRBJ1-6
CDR3aa: CASSYSEMSSYNSPLHF

len: 13
v_gene: TRBV6-1
j_gene: TRBJ2-5
CDR3aa: CASRIGLQETQYF

len: 13
v_gene: TRBV5-1
j_gene: TRBJ2-5
CDR3aa: CASRSGGQETQYF

len: 15
v_gene: TRBV20-1
j_gene: TRBJ2-3
CDR3aa: CSALRLAENTDTQYF

len: 14
v_gene: TRBV9
j_gene: TRBJ1-1
CDR3aa: CASSPGRRNTEAFF

len: 15
v_gene: TRBV4-2
j_gene: TRBJ1-5
CDR3aa: CASSQRQGDDQPQHF

len: 15
v_gene: TRBV19
j_gene: TRBJ1-5
CDR3aa: CASSQKADPNQPQHF

len: 15
v_gene: TRBV28
j_gene: TRBJ1-1
CDR3aa: CASTTGGASGTEAFF

len: 12
v_gene: TRBV20-1
j_gene: TRBJ2-4
CDR3aa: CSARGDSNIQYF

len: 12
v_gene: TRBV20-1
j_gene: TRBJ1-1
CDR3aa: CSPSGRGAEAFF

len: 14
v_gene: TRBV5-4
j_gene: TRBJ2-7
CDR3aa: CASSSPFEAYEQYF

len: 15
v_gene: TRBV11-3
j_gene: TRBJ1-1
CDR3aa: CASSLDPTGLTEAFF

len: 18
v_gene: TRBV7-2
j_gene: TRBJ2-1
CDR3aa: CASSLSLTSGSSYNEQFF

len: 15
v_gene: TRBV11-2
j_gene: TRBJ2-7
CDR3aa: CASKLRPGLGSEQYF

len: 14
v_gene: TRBV5-1
j_gene: TRBJ2-7
CDR3aa: CASSLTSAAGEQYF

len: 16
v_gene: TRBV7-2
j_gene: TRBJ2-2
CDR3aa: CASSLAAVWRTGELFF

len: 18
v_gene: TRBV5-4
j_gene: TRBJ1-1
CDR3aa: CASSPSWGATSRNTEAFF

len: 13
v_gene: TRBV7-2
j_gene: TRBJ1-1
CDR3aa: CASSLSWGREAFF

len: 14
v_gene: TRBV7-2
j_gene: TRBJ2-7
CDR3aa: CASSSSWASYEQYF

len: 17
v_gene: TRBV30
j_gene: TRBJ2-5
CDR3aa: CAWSVGSGMVGTQTQYF

len: 12
v_gene: TRBV6-5
j_gene: TRBJ1-6
CDR3aa: CASSYSGGDLHF

len: 14
v_gene: TRBV12-3/TRBV12-4
j_gene: TRBJ1-2
CDR3aa: CASSLGGTPYGYTF